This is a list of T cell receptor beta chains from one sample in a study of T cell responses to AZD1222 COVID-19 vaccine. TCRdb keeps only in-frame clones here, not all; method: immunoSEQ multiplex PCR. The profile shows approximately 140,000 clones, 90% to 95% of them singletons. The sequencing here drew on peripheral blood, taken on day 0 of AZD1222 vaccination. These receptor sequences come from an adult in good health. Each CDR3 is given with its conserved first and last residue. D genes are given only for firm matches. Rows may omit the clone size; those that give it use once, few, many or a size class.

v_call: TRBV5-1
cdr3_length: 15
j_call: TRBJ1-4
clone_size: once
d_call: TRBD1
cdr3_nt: TGCGCCAGCAGCCTGTTGACAGGGGGAGATGAAAAACTGTTTTTT
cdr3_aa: CASSLLTGGDEKLFF

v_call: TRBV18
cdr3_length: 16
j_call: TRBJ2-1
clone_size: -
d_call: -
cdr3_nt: TGTGCCAGCTCACATGACAGAATGAGGCAACATGGTGAGCAGTTCTTC
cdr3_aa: CASSHDRMRQHGEQFF

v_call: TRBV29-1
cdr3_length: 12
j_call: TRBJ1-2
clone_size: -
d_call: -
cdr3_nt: TGCAGCATCCCAACGGGAGGCTATGGCTACACCTTC
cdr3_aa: CSIPTGGYGYTF

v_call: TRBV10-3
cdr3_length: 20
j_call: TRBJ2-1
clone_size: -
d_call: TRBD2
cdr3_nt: TGTGCCATCAGGCCCCTTCCTAGCGGATTTTCCAGGAGCTCCTACAATGAGCAGTTCTTC
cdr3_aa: CAIRPLPSGFSRSSYNEQFF

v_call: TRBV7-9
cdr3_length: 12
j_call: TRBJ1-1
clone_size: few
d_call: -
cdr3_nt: TGTGCCAGCAGCCCTCGAGGCACTGAAGCTTTCTTT
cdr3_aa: CASSPRGTEAFF

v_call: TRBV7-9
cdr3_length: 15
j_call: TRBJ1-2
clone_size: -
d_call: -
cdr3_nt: TGTGCCAGCAGCCGCATCGGGGGAGTTGACTATGGCTACACCTTC
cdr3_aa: CASSRIGGVDYGYTF

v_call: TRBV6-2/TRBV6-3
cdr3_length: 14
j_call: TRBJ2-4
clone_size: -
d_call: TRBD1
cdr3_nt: TGTGCCAGCAGCGGACAGGGGTGGAAAAACATTCAGTACTTC
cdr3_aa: CASSGQGWKNIQYF

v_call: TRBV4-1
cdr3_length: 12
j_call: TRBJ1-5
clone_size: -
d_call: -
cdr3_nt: TGCGCCAGCAGCCAAGGCATGAAGCCCCAGCATTTT
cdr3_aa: CASSQGMKPQHF

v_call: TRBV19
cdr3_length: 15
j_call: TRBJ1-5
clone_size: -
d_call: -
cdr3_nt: TGTGCCAGTACCCAAATGGGCTATAGCAATCAGCCCCAGCATTTT
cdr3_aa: CASTQMGYSNQPQHF

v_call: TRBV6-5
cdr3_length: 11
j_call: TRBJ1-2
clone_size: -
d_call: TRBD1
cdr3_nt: TGTGCCAGCAGACAGGGGTTTGGCTACACCTTC
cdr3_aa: CASRQGFGYTF

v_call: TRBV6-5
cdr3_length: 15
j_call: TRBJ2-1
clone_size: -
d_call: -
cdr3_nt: TGTGCCAGCTACACCGGGACCGATTACTACAATGAGCAGTTCTTC
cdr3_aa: CASYTGTDYYNEQFF

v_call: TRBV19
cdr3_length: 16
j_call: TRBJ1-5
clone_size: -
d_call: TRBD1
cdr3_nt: TGTGCCAGTAGGACAGGGGGGGTTAGAGGCAATCAGCCCCAGCATTTT
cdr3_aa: CASRTGGVRGNQPQHF

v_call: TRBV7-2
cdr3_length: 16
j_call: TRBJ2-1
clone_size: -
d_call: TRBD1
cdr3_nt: TGTGCCAGCAGCTTTAGGACAGGGAAAGGGTCCAATGAGCAGTTCTTC
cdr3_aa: CASSFRTGKGSNEQFF

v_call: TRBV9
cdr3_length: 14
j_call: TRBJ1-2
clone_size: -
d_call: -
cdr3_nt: TGTGCCAGCAGCGTAAGCGACAAGAGCTATGGCTACACCTTC
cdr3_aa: CASSVSDKSYGYTF

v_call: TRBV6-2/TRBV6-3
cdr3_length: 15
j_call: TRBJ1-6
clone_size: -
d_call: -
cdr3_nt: TGTGCCAGCAGTCCCTCGGGTTGGGGTAATTCACCCCTCCACTTT
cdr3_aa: CASSPSGWGNSPLHF

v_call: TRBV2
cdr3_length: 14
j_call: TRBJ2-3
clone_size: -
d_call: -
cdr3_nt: TGTGCCAGCAGTAGACTAGTGAGCACAGATACGCAGTATTTT
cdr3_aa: CASSRLVSTDTQYF

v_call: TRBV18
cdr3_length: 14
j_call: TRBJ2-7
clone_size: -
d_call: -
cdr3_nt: TGTGCCAGCTCACGGCTAACTGAATCCTACGAGCAGTACTTC
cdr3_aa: CASSRLTESYEQYF

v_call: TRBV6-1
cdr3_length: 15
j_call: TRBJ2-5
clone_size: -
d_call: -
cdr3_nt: TGTGCCAGCAGTGAAGAAAGTGAGTACCAAGAGACCCAGTACTTC
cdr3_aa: CASSEESEYQETQYF

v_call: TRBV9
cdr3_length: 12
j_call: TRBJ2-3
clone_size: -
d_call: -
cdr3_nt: TGTGCCAGCAGCGTAGTTCGAGATACGCAGTATTTT
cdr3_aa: CASSVVRDTQYF

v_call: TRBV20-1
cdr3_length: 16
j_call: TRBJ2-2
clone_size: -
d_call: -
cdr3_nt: TGCAGTGCTAGTGGCTCGGGTAGCGGCTACACCGGGGAGCTGTTTTTT
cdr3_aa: CSASGSGSGYTGELFF

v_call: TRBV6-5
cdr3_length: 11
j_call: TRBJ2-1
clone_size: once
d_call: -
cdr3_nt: TGTGCCAGTGGGGGTAACAATGAGCAGTTCTTC
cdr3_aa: CASGGNNEQFF

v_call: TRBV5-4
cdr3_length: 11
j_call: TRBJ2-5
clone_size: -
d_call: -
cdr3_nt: TGTGCCAGCAGCTCCGAGAGGACCCAGTACTTC
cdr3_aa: CASSSERTQYF

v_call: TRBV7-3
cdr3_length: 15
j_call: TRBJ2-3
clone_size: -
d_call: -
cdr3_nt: TGTGCCAGCAGCTTTAGTGGGGACAGCACAGATACGCAGTATTTT
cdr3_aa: CASSFSGDSTDTQYF

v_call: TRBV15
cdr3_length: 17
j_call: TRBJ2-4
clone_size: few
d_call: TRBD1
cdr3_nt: TGTGCCACCAGCAGATCCAGGACAGGGCGGTCCGAAAACATTCAGTACTTC
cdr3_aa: CATSRSRTGRSENIQYF

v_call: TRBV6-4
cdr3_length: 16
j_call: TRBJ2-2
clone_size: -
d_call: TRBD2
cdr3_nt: TGTGCCAGCAAATCTAGCGGGGTAGCGAACACCGGGGAGCTGTTTTTT
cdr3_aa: CASKSSGVANTGELFF

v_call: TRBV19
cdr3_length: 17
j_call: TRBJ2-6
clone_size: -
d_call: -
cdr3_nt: TGTGCCAGTAGCCGGGGACGGCCGAGCTCTGGGGCCAACGTCCTGACTTTC
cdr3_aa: CASSRGRPSSGANVLTF

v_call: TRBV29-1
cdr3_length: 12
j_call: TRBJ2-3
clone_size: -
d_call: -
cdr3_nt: TGCAGCACACGGGACAGCACAGATACGCAGTATTTT
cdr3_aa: CSTRDSTDTQYF

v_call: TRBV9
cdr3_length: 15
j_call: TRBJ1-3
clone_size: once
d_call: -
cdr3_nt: TGTGCCAGCAGCCTGCGGGGGGACTCTGGAAACACCATATATTTT
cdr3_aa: CASSLRGDSGNTIYF

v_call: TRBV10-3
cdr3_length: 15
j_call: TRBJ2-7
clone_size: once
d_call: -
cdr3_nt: TGTGCCATCAGTGACCAGGGAAAAGGAACCTACGAGCAGTACTTC
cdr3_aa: CAISDQGKGTYEQYF

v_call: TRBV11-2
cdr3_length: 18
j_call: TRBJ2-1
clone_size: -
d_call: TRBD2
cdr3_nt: TGTGCCAGCAGCCTAGACTCCAGGGTAGCGGGCACCTACAATGAGCAGTTCTTC
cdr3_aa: CASSLDSRVAGTYNEQFF

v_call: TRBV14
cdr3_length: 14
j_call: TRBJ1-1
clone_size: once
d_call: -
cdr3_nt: TGTGCCAGCAGCCAAGGTGGAGGGGGGTTAGAAGCTTTCTTT
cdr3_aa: CASSQGGGGLEAFF

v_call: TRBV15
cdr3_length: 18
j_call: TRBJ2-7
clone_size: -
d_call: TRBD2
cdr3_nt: TGTGCCACCAGCAGACCGCGAGGGGGTAGCGGGGGAGGAGACGAGCAGTACTTC
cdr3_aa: CATSRPRGGSGGGDEQYF

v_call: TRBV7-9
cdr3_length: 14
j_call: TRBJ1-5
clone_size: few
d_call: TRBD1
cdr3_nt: TGTGCCAGCAGCTTACAGGGGGCGGATCAGCCCCAGCATTTT
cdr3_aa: CASSLQGADQPQHF

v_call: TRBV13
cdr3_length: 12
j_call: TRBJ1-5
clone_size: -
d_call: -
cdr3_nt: TGTGCCAGCAGCACAAATAATCAGCCCCAGCATTTT
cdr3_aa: CASSTNNQPQHF

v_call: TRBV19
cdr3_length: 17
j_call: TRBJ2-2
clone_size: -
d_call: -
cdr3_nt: TGTGCCAGTAGTTCGGGACTCTCCGTCACGAACACCGGGGAGCTGTTTTTT
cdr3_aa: CASSSGLSVTNTGELFF

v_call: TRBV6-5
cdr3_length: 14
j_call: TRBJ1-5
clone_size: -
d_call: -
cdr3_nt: TGTGCCAGCATGCTACAGGGTGGCAATCAGCCCCAGCATTTT
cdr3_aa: CASMLQGGNQPQHF

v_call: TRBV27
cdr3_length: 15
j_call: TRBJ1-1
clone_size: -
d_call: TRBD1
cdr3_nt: TGTGCCAGCCTCGCCCCGACAGGGCGGGAGACTGAAGCTTTCTTT
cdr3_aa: CASLAPTGRETEAFF

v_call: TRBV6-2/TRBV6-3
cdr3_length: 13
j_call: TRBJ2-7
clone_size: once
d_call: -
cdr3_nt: TGTGCCAGCAGTTATCACGGAGCCTACGAGCAGTACTTC
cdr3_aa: CASSYHGAYEQYF

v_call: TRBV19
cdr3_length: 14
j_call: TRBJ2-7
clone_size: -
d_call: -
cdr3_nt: TGTGCCAGTAGTATCGGGGGGCGCATCCACGAGCAGTACTTC
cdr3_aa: CASSIGGRIHEQYF

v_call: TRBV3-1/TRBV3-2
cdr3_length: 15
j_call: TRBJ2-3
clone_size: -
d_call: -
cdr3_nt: TGTGCCAGCAGCCAAGGGGTAGGGGGCACAGATACGCAGTATTTT
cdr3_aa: CASSQGVGGTDTQYF

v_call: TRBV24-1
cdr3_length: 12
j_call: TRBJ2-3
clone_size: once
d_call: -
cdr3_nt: TGTGCCACCAGTGATTTATCAGATACGCAGTATTTT
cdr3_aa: CATSDLSDTQYF

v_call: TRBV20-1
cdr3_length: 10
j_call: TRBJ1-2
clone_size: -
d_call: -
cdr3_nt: TGCAGTGCTAGTCCCTATGGCTACACCTTC
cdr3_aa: CSASPYGYTF

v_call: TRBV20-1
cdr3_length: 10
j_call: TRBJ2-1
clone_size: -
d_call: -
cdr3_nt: TGCAGTGCTTCAGACAATGAGCAGTTCTTC
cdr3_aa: CSASDNEQFF

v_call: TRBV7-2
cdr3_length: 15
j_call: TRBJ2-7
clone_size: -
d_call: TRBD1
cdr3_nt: TGTGCCAGCAGCTTAGCGACAGGGGGGATAGTCGAGCAGTACTTC
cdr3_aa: CASSLATGGIVEQYF

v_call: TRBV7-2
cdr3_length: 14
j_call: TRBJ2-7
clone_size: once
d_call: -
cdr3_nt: TGTGCCAGCAGCTTATCCGGGAATCCCTACGAGCAGTACTTC
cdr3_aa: CASSLSGNPYEQYF

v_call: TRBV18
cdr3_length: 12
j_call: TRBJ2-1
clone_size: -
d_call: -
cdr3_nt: TGTGCCAGCTCACCCGGGGGATATGAGCAGTTCTTC
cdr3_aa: CASSPGGYEQFF

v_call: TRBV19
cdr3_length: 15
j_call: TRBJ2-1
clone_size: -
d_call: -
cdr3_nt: TGTGCCAGTAGTGCAAGGGGGGCCGAGGTTAATGAGCAGTTCTTC
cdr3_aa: CASSARGAEVNEQFF

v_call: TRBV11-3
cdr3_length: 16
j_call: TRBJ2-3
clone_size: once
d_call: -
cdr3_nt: TGTGCCAGCAGCTTAAGGGGAGGAAGAGGGCAAGATACGCAGTATTTT
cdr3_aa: CASSLRGGRGQDTQYF

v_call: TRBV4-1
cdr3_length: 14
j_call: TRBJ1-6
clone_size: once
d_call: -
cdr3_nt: TGCGCCAGCAGCCAAGACAGGACAGATTCACCCCTCCACTTT
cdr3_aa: CASSQDRTDSPLHF

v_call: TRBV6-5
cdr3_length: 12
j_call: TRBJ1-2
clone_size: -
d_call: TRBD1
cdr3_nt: TGTGCCAGCATTGGGTTACAGGGGGCCGGCACCTTC
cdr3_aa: CASIGLQGAGTF

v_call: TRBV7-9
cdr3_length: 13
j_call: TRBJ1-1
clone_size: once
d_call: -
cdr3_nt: TGTGCCAGCAGCCTGGAGGCGAACACTGAAGCTTTCTTT
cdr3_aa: CASSLEANTEAFF

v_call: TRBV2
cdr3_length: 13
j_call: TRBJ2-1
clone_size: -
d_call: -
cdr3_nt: TGTGCCAGCAGAGAGGACTTAAACAATGAGCAGTTCTTC
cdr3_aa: CASREDLNNEQFF

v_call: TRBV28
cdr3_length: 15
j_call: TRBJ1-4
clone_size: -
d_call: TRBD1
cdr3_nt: TGTGCCAGCAGTTCTATACAGGGGGGAAATGAAAAACTGTTTTTT
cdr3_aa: CASSSIQGGNEKLFF

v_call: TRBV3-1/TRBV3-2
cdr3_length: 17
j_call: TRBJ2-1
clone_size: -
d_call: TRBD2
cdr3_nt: TGTGCCAGCAGCCAAGATCTAGCGGGGTATTCCTACAATGAGCAGTTCTTC
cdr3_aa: CASSQDLAGYSYNEQFF

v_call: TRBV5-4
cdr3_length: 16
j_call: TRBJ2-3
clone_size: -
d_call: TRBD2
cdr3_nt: TGTGCCAGCAGCGGAGGGACTAGCCTCGGCACAGATACGCAGTATTTT
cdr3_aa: CASSGGTSLGTDTQYF

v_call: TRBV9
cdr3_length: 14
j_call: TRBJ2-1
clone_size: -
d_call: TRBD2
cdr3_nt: TGTGCCAGCAGCGGTACTAGCGGGGGGAATGAGCAGTTCTTC
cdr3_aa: CASSGTSGGNEQFF

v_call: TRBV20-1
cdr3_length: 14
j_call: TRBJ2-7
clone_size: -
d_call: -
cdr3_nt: TGCAGTGCTAGTCGGGGCGGGGGCGTTTCTCAGCAGTACTTC
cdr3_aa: CSASRGGGVSQQYF

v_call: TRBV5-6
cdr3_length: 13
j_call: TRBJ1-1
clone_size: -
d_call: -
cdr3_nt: TGTGCCAGCAGCTTCAAGGGCGGGACTGAAGCTTTCTTT
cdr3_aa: CASSFKGGTEAFF